Below, 18 T cell receptor beta chains from the same sample are listed, as sequenced in a study of blood T cells in healthy people across ages. Next came a second PCR, run for about 7 to 12 cycles, which used a sample-barcoded 5' primer along with a J-beta primer mix. MiXCR was run by TCRdb on the 5' RACE reads, yielding one entry per CDR3 protein. This sample has some 760,000 distinct CDR3 sequences, with approximately 25% found just once. The sample also formed part of further work on T cells of mothers and their children.

Sequencing was done on a sample of blood. Receptors originate from a boy younger than 18 in good health.

This clonotype has just a few counts. This rearrangement joins TRBV20-1 to TRBJ1-6; possibly TRBD1 for D (6 bases). The germline gives CDR1 DFQATT, CDR2 SNEGSKA (reference sequence). There are 14 residues in the CDR3. V gave up 0 bases and J gave up 10 bases, with 13 bases separating them. The CDR3 sequence is CSARDRAGVSPLHF. The CDR3 DNA follows: TGCAGTGCTAGAGACCGGGCAGGGGTCTCACCCCTCCACTTT.

The V call is TRBV7-9, the J call TRBJ2-1; 12 bases are shared with TRBD2. The CDR3 is 16 residues long. The trim removed 5 bases at V and 8 bases at J, leaving 10 bases unmatched. Germline lookup yields CDR1 SEHNR and CDR2 FQNEAQ (reference sequence). The CDR3 here is CASSLKTSGGVDEQFF. The CDR3 region has the DNA TGTGCCAGCAGCCTAAAGACTAGCGGGGGTGTCGATGAGCAGTTCTTC. The full variable domain, with the rest looked up from reference TRBV7-9 and TRBJ2-1, is DTGVSQNPRHKITKRGQNVTFRCDPISEHNRLYWYRQTLGQGPEFLTYFQNEAQLEKSRLLSDRFSAERPKGSFSTLEIQRTEQGDSAMYLCASSLKTSGGVDEQFFGPGTRLTVL.

With respect to this clonotype: Relative to the germline gene, one junction end is altered; a read error may explain this. V is TRBV12-3 or TRBV12-4 and J is TRBJ1-2; maybe TRBD1 (5 bases). This CDR3 comprises 16 residues. This CDR3 reads CASSYLGAGLCYAYTF. The CDR3 nucleotides are TGTGCCAGCAGCTATCTGGGAGCAGGGCTATGCTATGCCTACACCTTC.

The V call is TRBV4-3, the J call TRBJ1-1; D remains unclear. Deletions cut 1 base from V and 0 bases from J, with 12 bases between. This CDR3 comprises 16 residues. Germline V gene data show CDR1 as LGHNA and CDR2 as YSLEER. The CDR3 here is CASSQGGGLLNTEAFF. The CDR3 DNA follows: TGCGCCAGCAGCCAAGGGGGAGGTTTACTGAACACTGAAGCTTTCTTT.

This rearrangement joins TRBV14 to TRBJ2-5; D unclear. This CDR3 is 13 amino acids long. With 4 bases removed from V and 5 bases from J, the gap between germline ends came to 11 bases. Germline CDR1 is SGHDN and CDR2 is FVKESK. CDR3: CASSPSPEETQYF. DNA for the CDR3: TGTGCCAGCAGCCCGTCCCCTGAGGAGACCCAGTACTTC.

This sequence joins TRBV7-2 and TRBJ1-2; no firm D call. This CDR3 contains 14 residues. CDR1 is SGHTA, CDR2 FQGNSA, per germline. V was shortened by 1 base and J by 7 bases, with 13 bases between the two germline ends. The CDR3 sequence: CASSLGILPAGYTF. CDR3 coding DNA: TGTGCCAGCAGCTTAGGGATATTACCGGCTGGCTACACCTTC.

This clonotype was found a few times. V gene TRBV7-6 combines with J gene TRBJ2-7; 10 positions match TRBD1. Per the germline V gene, CDR1 is SGHVS and CDR2 is FNYEAQ. V lost 5 bases to trimming and J lost 4 bases; unmatched junction nucleotides: 17. This CDR3 has 18 residues. Written as DNA, the CDR3 is TGTGCCAGCAGCATGGGCTCCGGAGAGGGACAGGGGTTGTACGAGCAGTACTTC. Translation gives CASSMGSGEGQGLYEQYF.

V is TRBV24-1 and J is TRBJ1-2, with 12 nucleotides matching TRBD1. Per the germline V gene, CDR1 is KGHDR and CDR2 is SFDVKD. J gave up 2 bases and V 4 bases, and 7 bases lay outside the gene matches. The CDR3 runs 17 residues. The CDR3 coding sequence is TGTGCCACCAGTGAAGTCGGGACAGGGGGCCCGAACTATGGCTACACCTTC. Translated, it gives CATSEVGTGGPNYGYTF.

This chain uses TRBV7-3 with TRBJ2-5; D might be TRBD1 (5 bases). The DNA end is more similar to TRBJ2-1, so the J call may be wrong. CDR3 size: 16 residues. Germline values: CDR1 SGHTA, CDR2 FQGTGA. As DNA, the CDR3 is TGTGCCAGCAGCTTAGGTACAGGACCGATAGGCAATGAGCAGTTCTTC. This sequence encodes CASSLGTGPIGNEQFF.

In its sample, this clonotype was seen a few times. The genes are TRBV2 and TRBJ1-4; tentatively, D is TRBD1 (5 bases). Germline V gene data show CDR1 as SNHLY and CDR2 as FYNNEI. The V and J ends lost 6 bases and 0 bases respectively, with 8 bases between them. This CDR3 region has 14 residues. The CDR3, as DNA: TGTGCCAGCAGGTGGACATCAACTAATGAAAAACTGTTTTTT. This encodes CASRWTSTNEKLFF.

The J gene is TRBJ2-7, the V gene TRBV4-1; D might be TRBD2 (6 bases). The germline CDR1 and CDR2 sequences are MGHRA and YSYEKL. This CDR3 region has 13 residues. Trimming removed 5 bases from V and 1 base from J, with 9 bases in between. This CDR3 reads CASSAGNSYEQYF. In DNA, the CDR3 is TGCGCCAGCAGCGCGGGAAATTCCTACGAGCAGTACTTC.

This clonotype has only a few counts. The gene calls are TRBV18 and TRBJ2-5, with unresolved D. From germline, CDR1 is KGHSH and CDR2 LQKENI. CDR3 length: 13 residues. The V end was cut by 4 bases, the J end by 5 bases, with 11 bases between. The chain's CDR3 is CASSLDIPETQYF. DNA of the CDR3: TGTGCCAGCTCACTCGACATCCCGGAGACCCAGTACTTC.

This clonotype occurred a few times. The chain combines TRBV6-1 with TRBJ2-7; no firm D call. From germline, CDR1 is MNHNS and CDR2 SASEGT. Trimming stripped 9 bases from V and 1 base from J, with 7 bases between. The CDR3 loop spans 11 amino acids. CDR3 nucleotides: TGTGCCAGTTACGGTTCCTACGAGCAGTACTTC. This translates into CASYGSYEQYF.

The rearrangement joins TRBV6-6 to TRBJ2-3; 7 bases fit TRBD2. The junction had 9 bases not matched to a gene; V was cut back by 5 bases and J by 7 bases. This CDR3 region has 14 residues. Per germline, CDR1 MNHNY and CDR2 SVGAGI (reference sequence). The CDR3 DNA follows: TGTGCCAGCAGTCCACTGTGGAGCGGGAATACGCAGTATTTT. It yields the protein CASSPLWSGNTQYF.

The V gene is TRBV4-3, the J gene TRBJ2-4; tentatively, D is TRBD1 (5 bases). Germline V gives CDR1 LGHNA, CDR2 YSLEER. V shed 1 base and J shed 0 bases, with 13 bases lying between them. This CDR3 is 17 amino acids long. CDR3 sequence reads: CASSQGWKQGAKNIQYF. In DNA, the CDR3 is TGCGCCAGCAGCCAAGGATGGAAGCAGGGAGCCAAAAACATTCAGTACTTC.

This clonotype has a handful of counts. The V gene is TRBV10-3, the J gene TRBJ2-7, with D possibly matching TRBD1 (5 bases). This CDR3 is 14 amino acids long. The V gene lost 0 bases and the J gene lost 6 bases, with 12 bases spanning the gap. Germline CDR1 ENHRY, CDR2 SYGVKD. The CDR3 region has the DNA TGTGCCATCAGTGAGTCAGACAGTTCGGGCGAGCAGTACTTC. It is translated as CAISESDSSGEQYF.

This clonotype turned up a few times. For the CDR3, the DNA is TGCAGCGACTTCGTGCCTGAAGCTTTCTTT. Translating it yields CSDFVPEAFF. This chain joins TRBV29-1 and TRBJ1-1; D gene unclear. The CDR3 spans 10 residues. V was shortened by 7 bases and J by 6 bases, with 9 bases between the two germline ends. Per the germline V gene, CDR1 is SQVTM and CDR2 is ANQGSEA.

V is TRBV27 and J is TRBJ2-7, with 8 bases aligning to TRBD2. After removal of 7 bases from V and 3 bases from J, the junction contained 14 bases not matched to a gene. This CDR3 has 16 amino acids. Germline values: CDR1 MNHEY, CDR2 SMNVEV (reference sequence). The CDR3 DNA sequence: TGTGCCAGCAATAAAGAGCGGACTAGCAGAATCTACGAGCAGTACTTC. Its translation: CASNKERTSRIYEQYF.